This T cell receptor (beta chain) comes out of a study of blood T cell repertoires in COVID-19. Study-wide context: Specimens from acute and convalescent COVID-19 originated in the United States, Italy and Spain.

Produced via immunoSEQ multiplex PCR; TCRdb's table is partial and in-frame only. The table includes around 300,000 clones, roughly 90% detected once. Two negative PCRs, clearance, or symptom resolution were required of recovered Cohort 3 donors. The receptor was derived from a woman in her sixties or seventies who had recovered from COVID-19. Sequencing was performed on PBMCs or T cells enriched from blood (not recorded which).

The CDR3 reads CASSRSSGSWETQYF. For the CDR3, the DNA is TGTGCCAGTAGTAGGAGTAGCGGGAGCTGGGAGACCCAGTACTTC. The rearrangement links TRBV19 to TRBJ2-5; 9 positions agree with TRBD2. CDR3 size: 15 residues. V lost 4 bases and J lost 5; bases outside the gene matches: 8. CDR1 and CDR2 (germline): LNHDA, SQIVND (reference sequence).